Listed here are 4 T cell receptor beta chains from one sample, sequenced in a study of blood T cell repertoires in COVID-19. TCRdb's copy holds only in-frame clones and misses some; the assay was immunoSEQ multiplex PCR. In the table there are around 270,000 clones, 70% to 90% of which are singletons. The specimen was PBMCs or T cells enriched from blood (not recorded which). The receptors originated from a woman aged 25 to 39 who had recovered from COVID-19.

V and J are TRBV27 and TRBJ1-2; D is undetermined. Germline loops: CDR1 MNHEY, CDR2 SMNVEV (reference sequence). The CDR3 consists of 15 residues. Trimming pared 4 bases from V and 5 bases from J, leaving 17 bases between. The CDR3: CASSYNRESLYGYTF. The DNA for the CDR3 is TGTGCCAGCAGTTACAACCGGGAGAGCCTATATGGCTACACCTTC.

This chain uses TRBV12-3 or TRBV12-4 with TRBJ1-2; weak D call: TRBD1 (5 bases). There are 13 residues in the CDR3. Between the trimmed V and J ends, which lost 6 bases and 6 bases, there was a span of 14 bases. The DNA for the CDR3 is TGTGCCAGCAGCTTCCGGGGGTCGGATGGCTACACCTTC. Translating it yields CASSFRGSDGYTF.

The V call is TRBV4-1, the J call TRBJ2-7; TRBD1 is a possible D gene (5 bases). Germline V gene data show CDR1 as MGHRA and CDR2 as YSYEKL. The CDR3 is made up of 14 amino acids. V was pared by 3 bases and J by 1 base, with 10 bases between. CDR3: CASSQPDRSYEQYF. The CDR3 DNA is TGCGCCAGCAGCCAGCCCGACAGATCCTACGAGCAGTACTTC.

This sequence joins TRBV27 and TRBJ2-5; 9 bases fit TRBD2. With V trimmed by 5 bases and J by 4 bases, 8 bases remained unmatched. Germline CDR1 reads MNHEY; CDR2 reads SMNVEV (reference sequence). The CDR3 runs to 15 residues. The CDR3 loop reads CASSPRLAGVETQYF. CDR3 nucleotide sequence: TGTGCCAGCAGTCCAAGGTTAGCGGGGGTAGAGACCCAGTACTTC.